One and the same sample provided the 7 T cell receptor beta chains below, sequenced in a study of CD8 T cells in Susac syndrome. Random hexamers were used to reverse transcribe an amount of about 0.45 to 1 ug RNA. TCRdb passed the immunoSEQ multiplex PCR reads through MiXCR, listing each CDR3 protein once. The table lists about 170,000 distinct CDR3 sequences, 90% to 97% of them singletons. The sample consisted of CD4+ T cells from PBMCs. The receptors here all came from a human donor with Susac syndrome.

V usage is TRBV12-3 or TRBV12-4 and J usage is TRBJ2-3; D perhaps matches TRBD2 (6 bases). Trimming cost V 9 bases and J 1 base, with 14 bases left between them. The CDR3 is 14 residues long. The CDR3 DNA reads TGTGCCAGTAGGCGGGATTTGGGCACAGATACGCAGTATTTT. It translates to CASRRDLGTDTQYF.

The CDR3: CASSGESGVRTEAFF. CDR3 nucleotide sequence: TGTGCCAGCTCAGGCGAATCAGGGGTCCGGACTGAAGCTTTCTTT. The rearrangement joins TRBV18 to TRBJ1-1; D may be TRBD1 (6 bases). The CDR3 covers 15 residues. Germline CDR1 and CDR2: KGHSH and LQKENI. The germline V and J ends were trimmed by 5 bases and 5 bases, with 18 bases remaining between them.

The chain's CDR3 is CSAVRRGGQETQYF. In DNA, the CDR3 is TGCAGTGCTGTACGACGCGGGGGGCAAGAGACCCAGTACTTC. V is TRBV20-1 and J is TRBJ2-5; 8 positions agree with TRBD2. The germline CDR1 and CDR2 sequences are DFQATT and SNEGSKA (reference sequence). This CDR3 region has 14 residues. V shed 5 bases and J 2 bases; nucleotides not matched to a gene: 7.

The chain combines TRBV5-1 with TRBJ2-1, with TRBD2 identical over 10 bases. With 4 bases clipped from V and 13 bases from J, the junction kept 14 bases outside the gene matches. Germline CDR1 SGHRS, CDR2 YFSETQ. This CDR3 region has 15 residues. The CDR3 here is CASSRGTSGAQLQFF. The CDR3 region has the DNA TGCGCCAGCAGCCGAGGAACTAGCGGGGCGCAGTTACAGTTCTTC.

This chain connects TRBV7-8 to TRBJ2-2, with D unresolved. This CDR3 spans 15 amino acids. Germline assignment: CDR1 SGHVS and CDR2 FQNEAQ. Deletions cut 1 base from V and 0 bases from J, with 6 bases between. The CDR3 region is CASSLVSTNTGELFF. In nucleotides, the CDR3 is TGTGCCAGCAGCTTAGTTTCGACGAACACCGGGGAGCTGTTTTTT.

The CDR3 DNA reads TGTGCCAGCAGTCCCCTGGAGGGGAGCGCGCAGTTCTTC. Protein sequence: CASSPLEGSAQFF. The chain has TRBV2 and TRBJ2-1, with D tentatively TRBD2 (6 bases). Trimming removed 5 bases from V and 12 bases from J, with 17 bases in between. CDR3 length: 13 residues. CDR1 and CDR2 (germline): SNHLY, FYNNEI. The full variable domain, its missing parts supplied by reference TRBV2 and TRBJ2-1, is EPEVTQTPSHQVTQMGQEVILRCVPISNHLYFYWYRQILGQKVEFLVSFYNNEISEKSEIFDDQFSVERPDGSNFTLKIRSTKLEDSAMYFCASSPLEGSAQFFGPGTRLTVL.

The V and J genes are TRBV11-2 and TRBJ2-7, with 7 nucleotides matching TRBD1. The CDR3 runs to 15 residues. Germline-derived CDR1 and CDR2 are SGHAT and FQNNGV. V was pared by 2 bases and J by 6 bases, with 10 bases of the junction left unmatched. The CDR3, as DNA: TGTGCCAGCAGCTTAAGGGCGACAGGGTTAAGCGAGCAGTACGTC. As protein: CASSLRATGLSEQYV.